Listed below are T cell receptor beta chains from one sample, sequenced in a study of pediatric ulcerative colitis. Clones were read by immunoSEQ multiplex PCR, and TCRdb kept only the in-frame ones, dropping some. The table shows around 37,000 clones, with roughly 71% occurring only once. The specimen sequenced was gut tissue. These receptor sequences come from a boy younger than 18 with severe ulcerative colitis. The CDR3 runs from the conserved cysteine through the conserved F or W.

V gene: TRBV11-2; J gene: TRBJ2-5; CDR3 protein: CASSPLRGFKETQYF
V gene: TRBV5-1; J gene: TRBJ2-7; CDR3 protein: CASSLWVGYEQYF
V gene: TRBV5-1; J gene: TRBJ1-1; CDR3 protein: CASSPGTGDTEAFF
V gene: TRBV7-9; J gene: TRBJ2-3; CDR3 protein: CASSLSSQWGGTDTQYF
V gene: TRBV6-5; J gene: TRBJ2-1; CDR3 protein: CARDHRDRGLYEQFF
V gene: TRBV29-1; J gene: TRBJ2-4; CDR3 protein: CSATNGGPGTGENIQYF
V gene: TRBV5-1; J gene: TRBJ2-5; CDR3 protein: CASSPYPQETQYF
V gene: TRBV4-1; J gene: TRBJ2-7; CDR3 protein: CASSQGAGGFYEQYF
V gene: TRBV11-2; J gene: TRBJ1-1; CDR3 protein: CASSRDHRDLLNTEAFF
V gene: TRBV5-1; J gene: TRBJ1-3; CDR3 protein: CASSPTGASGGNTIYF
V gene: TRBV4-1; J gene: TRBJ1-5; CDR3 protein: CASSQGATSNQPQHF
V gene: TRBV2; J gene: TRBJ2-2; CDR3 protein: CASRGASGELFF
V gene: TRBV2; J gene: TRBJ2-2; CDR3 protein: CASRLGGVTGELFF
V gene: TRBV2; J gene: TRBJ2-1; CDR3 protein: CASSSGTGVPDEQFF
V gene: TRBV15; J gene: TRBJ2-5; CDR3 protein: CATSKGAKTQYF
V gene: TRBV15; J gene: TRBJ2-2; CDR3 protein: CATSRDKSYGTGKNTGELFF
V gene: TRBV9; J gene: TRBJ2-4; CDR3 protein: CASSSLPPRGLLAKNIQYF
V gene: TRBV6-5; J gene: TRBJ1-5; CDR3 protein: CASSAGTGNQPQHF
V gene: TRBV2; J gene: TRBJ2-5; CDR3 protein: CASRRSGTSGGVQETQYF
V gene: TRBV10-1; J gene: TRBJ2-5; CDR3 protein: CARNSGEVQETQYF
V gene: TRBV9; J gene: TRBJ1-1; CDR3 protein: CASSVAGGKGTEAFF
V gene: TRBV10-3; J gene: TRBJ2-1; CDR3 protein: CAIGTGGNNEQFF
V gene: TRBV13; J gene: TRBJ1-1; CDR3 protein: CASYPKGGQFEAFF
V gene: TRBV19; J gene: TRBJ1-1; CDR3 protein: CASKPSDNRNTEAFF
V gene: TRBV7-8; J gene: TRBJ2-4; CDR3 protein: CASSPRATSGVTSQGNIQYF
V gene: TRBV6-1; J gene: TRBJ2-7; CDR3 protein: CASSDTGTAYEQYF